This TCR beta chain came from a study of beta chain features in type 1 diabetes. Study-level findings and limits: Type 1 diabetes patients showed a moderate but significant shortening of TCRB CDR3s in all four CD4+ subsets.

Regarding this clone: The antigen is undetermined.

Sequencing targeted expressed TCRB transcripts, as all isolated RNA had been reverse transcribed. Libraries were prepared by immunoSEQ multiplex PCR; TCRdb keeps only in-frame clonotypes and omits some of them. The data show 150,000 or so clones, around 8.4% seen once. The clonotype comes from a woman younger than 30 with type 1 diabetes. Sequencing was done on a sample of central memory CD4+ T cells from blood.

CDR3 nucleotides: TGTGCCAGCAGCTTCACAGGGGCGAACACCGGGGAGCTGTTTTTT. It encodes CASSFTGANTGELFF. The chain has TRBV7-2 and TRBJ2-2; 7 bases match TRBD1. This CDR3 has 15 residues. Losses at the gene ends were 3 bases for V and 0 bases for J; bases not matched to a gene: 1. The germline gives CDR1 SGHTA, CDR2 FQGNSA.